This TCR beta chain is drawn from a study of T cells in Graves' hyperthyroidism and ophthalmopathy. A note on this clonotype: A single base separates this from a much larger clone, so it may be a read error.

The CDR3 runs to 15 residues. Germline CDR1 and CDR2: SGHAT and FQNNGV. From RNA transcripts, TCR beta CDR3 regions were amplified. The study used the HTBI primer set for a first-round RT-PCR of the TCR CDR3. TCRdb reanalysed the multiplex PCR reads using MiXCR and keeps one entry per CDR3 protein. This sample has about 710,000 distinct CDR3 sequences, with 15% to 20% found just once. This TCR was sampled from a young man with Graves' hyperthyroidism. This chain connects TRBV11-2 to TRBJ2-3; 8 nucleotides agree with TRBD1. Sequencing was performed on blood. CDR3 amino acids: CASSLIGQGADTRYF. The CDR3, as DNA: TGTGCCAGCAGCTTAATCGGGCAGGGGGCAGATACGCGGTATTTT.